The present TCR beta chain was sequenced within a study of control samples from healthy donors and cancer patients (dated by TCRdb to about 2020). Library preparation used the immunoSEQ multiplex PCR assay. The table comes from immuneACCESS by way of TCRdb, which keeps in-frame sequences with V and J called. Part of the clones is missing from these tables; in studies checked, under half for an unresolved V gene and the rest for unknown reasons. The table for this sample lists around 140,000 clones; 80% to 95% of them were counted only once. The ten largest clones add up to around 6% of the sample. Concerning this clone: Its antigen is currently not known. Qualities for individual bases were not recorded, and no much larger clone is one base off.

Including cysteine and phenylalanine, the CDR3 has 14 amino acids. CDR3 DNA is the only sequence kept; it has 42 bases, read in frame from the first base. Compared with germline, V lacks 5 bases and J lacks 5 bases; bases without a gene match: 8. The germline V gene specifies MNHEY as CDR1 and SVGAGI as CDR2. The sequence was obtained from a man aged 18 to 29 in good health. The rearrangement joined TRBV6-5 to TRBJ1-2; 7 of the junction bases match TRBD1. Sequenced sample: blood. The CDR3 sequence is CASSRDSQGYGYTF. At the DNA level, the sequence is TGTGCCAGCAGTCGGGACAGCCAAGGATATGGCTACACCTTC.